These 14 T cell receptor beta chains were all obtained from the same sample, sequenced in a study of T cell changes during pregnancy in multiple sclerosis. Sequencing used immunoSEQ multiplex PCR; TCRdb keeps in-frame clones, though not all of them. The repertoire consists of about 54,000 clones, with about 90% occurring once and the leading ten covering roughly 0.54%. Specimen: CD4+ T cells from peripheral blood mononuclear cells, collected in the first trimester of pregnancy. These receptors were obtained from a female donor with multiple sclerosis, enrolled in a pregnancy study.

The chain couples TRBV9 to TRBJ1-2; D is possibly TRBD1 (5 bases). V was cut by 4 bases and J by 4 bases, with 8 bases left in between. The CDR3 extends over 12 amino acids. Germline V gives CDR1 SGDLS, CDR2 YYNGEE. The CDR3 here is CASSTGLYGYTF. The CDR3 DNA follows: TGTGCCAGCAGCACGGGACTCTATGGCTACACCTTC. Drawing the rest from reference TRBV9 and TRBJ1-2, the complete variable domain is DSGVTQTPKHLITATGQRVTLRCSPRSGDLSVYWYQQSLDQGLQFLIQYYNGEERAKGNILERFSAQQFPDLHSELNLSSLELGDSALYFCASSTGLYGYTFGSGTRLTVV.

The gene calls are TRBV27 and TRBJ2-3; a weak D match, TRBD2 (7 bases). The CDR3 has 15 residues. Germline CDR1 and CDR2: MNHEY and SMNVEV (reference sequence). The V end was cut by 7 bases, the J end by 1 base, with 15 bases between. DNA of the CDR3: TGTGCCAGCACGCGAGGGGGGGTTGGCACAGATACGCAGTATTTT. Protein product: CASTRGGVGTDTQYF.

The CDR3: CASRRQGYSYEQYF. In DNA, the CDR3 is TGTGCCAGCAGACGACAGGGGTACTCCTACGAGCAGTACTTC. The J gene is TRBJ2-7, the V gene TRBV28; TRBD1 matches at 8 bases. V trimming: 6 bases; J trimming: 0 bases; junction bases outside the gene matches: 4. The germline V gene has CDR1 MDHEN and CDR2 SYDVKM. The CDR3 totals 14 residues.

The chain is built from TRBV7-3 and TRBJ2-2, with 11 bases identical to TRBD1. The CDR3 consists of 16 residues. Per germline, CDR1 SGHTA and CDR2 FQGTGA. With 0 bases clipped from V and 5 bases from J, the junction kept 2 bases outside the gene matches. CDR3 amino acids: CASSLTGTGGTGELFF. The CDR3 DNA sequence: TGTGCCAGCAGCTTAACCGGGACAGGGGGGACCGGGGAGCTGTTTTTT.

This clone was detected only once. The chain employs TRBV5-8 and TRBJ1-1; TRBD1 aligns across 7 bases. The germline V gene encodes CDR1 SGHTS and CDR2 YDEGEE. The V segment lost 4 bases and the J segment 1 base; nucleotides outside the gene matches: 4. The CDR3 is made up of 14 amino acids. The CDR3 nucleotides read TGTGCCAGCAGCAGGGGACAGCCGAACACTGAAGCTTTCTTT. Amino acid sequence: CASSRGQPNTEAFF.

The rearrangement links TRBV4-2 to TRBJ2-3, with 7 bases identical to TRBD2. The germline V gene encodes CDR1 LGHNA and CDR2 YNFKEQ. Trimming removed 4 bases from V and 4 bases from J; junction bases left unmatched: 14. The CDR3 totals 17 residues. The CDR3 region is CASSPLGPSGEADTQYF. The CDR3 DNA sequence: TGTGCCAGCAGCCCCTTAGGGCCTAGCGGCGAGGCAGATACGCAGTATTTT.

V and J are TRBV19 and TRBJ1-5; TRBD1 might be the D (5 bases). CDR1 is LNHDA and CDR2 is SQIVND in the germline V gene (reference sequence). The CDR3 contains 15 residues. V lost 3 bases to trimming and J lost 4 bases, with 13 bases between them. The CDR3 spells CASSIRSGINQPQHF. CDR3 sequence (DNA): TGTGCCAGTAGTATTCGTTCAGGGATAAATCAGCCCCAGCATTTT.

The genes are TRBV7-8 and TRBJ2-6, with TRBD1 as a possible D gene (6 bases). Germline V gene data show CDR1 as SGHVS and CDR2 as FQNEAQ. The germline V and J ends were trimmed by 3 bases and 3 bases, with 9 bases remaining between them. This CDR3 has 15 amino acids. CDR3 loop: CASSFPTGGANVLTF. As DNA, the CDR3 is TGTGCCAGCAGCTTTCCGACAGGTGGGGCCAACGTCCTGACTTTC.

This clone appeared a single time. J is TRBJ2-1 and V is TRBV6-4; 10 nucleotides match TRBD2. V trimming: 3 bases; J trimming: 7 bases; junction bases outside the gene matches: 3. From germline, CDR1 is MRHNA and CDR2 SNTAGT. The length of the CDR3 is 14 residues. The CDR3 DNA reads TGTGCCAGCAGTGAAGCGGGAGGGCTGAATGAGCAGTTCTTC. Protein product: CASSEAGGLNEQFF.

This chain uses TRBV11-3 with TRBJ1-2, with 11 positions matching TRBD1. Germline assignment: CDR1 SGHNT and CDR2 YENEEA. Trimming removed 0 bases from V and 6 bases from J; junction bases left unmatched: 6. This CDR3 region has 16 residues. The CDR3: CASSLDGTGGVDGYTF. For the CDR3, the DNA is TGTGCCAGCAGCTTAGACGGGACAGGGGGTGTGGATGGCTACACCTTC.

The chain has TRBV11-2 and TRBJ2-7; 9 nucleotides agree with TRBD1. The germline V gene encodes CDR1 SGHAT and CDR2 FQNNGV. This CDR3 contains 19 residues. J lost 0 bases, V lost 6 bases, and 18 bases had no gene match. The CDR3 sequence: CASRPPGQGTILRSYEQYF. The CDR3 DNA reads as TGTGCCAGCAGGCCTCCGGGACAGGGTACCATATTGCGCTCCTACGAGCAGTACTTC. Variable domain in full (rest from reference TRBV11-2 and TRBJ2-7): EAGVAQSPRYKIIEKRQSVAFWCNPISGHATLYWYQQILGQGPKLLIQFQNNGVVDDSQLPKDRFSAERLKGVDSTLKIQPAKLEDSAVYLCASRPPGQGTILRSYEQYFGPGTRLTVT.

This chain links TRBV4-3 with TRBJ2-5; D is possibly TRBD2 (5 bases). The V gene's germline CDR1 is LGHNA and CDR2 YSLEER. The V end lost 1 base, the J end lost 5 bases, and 8 bases lay between the germline ends. There are 13 residues in the CDR3. DNA of the CDR3: TGCGCCAGCAGCCAAGCTAGCTGGGAGACCCAGTACTTC. This sequence encodes CASSQASWETQYF.

The chain joins TRBV19 to TRBJ2-7; 11 bases map to TRBD1. The J segment lost 2 bases and the V segment lost 4 bases, leaving 7 bases of the junction unmatched. This CDR3 is 16 amino acids long. Germline CDR1 LNHDA, CDR2 SQIVND (reference sequence). The CDR3 sequence is CASSTPGQGVAYEQYF. The CDR3 nucleotides are TGTGCCAGTAGTACCCCGGGACAGGGGGTCGCCTACGAGCAGTACTTC.

This chain links TRBV29-1 with TRBJ2-3; 9 bases match TRBD2. CDR1 and CDR2 (germline): SQVTM, ANQGSEA. V lost 7 bases to trimming and J lost 7 bases; unmatched junction nucleotides: 9. The CDR3 is 13 amino acids. CDR3 DNA sequence: TGCAGCGCCGCCGGACTAGCGAAAAATACGCAGTATTTT. It encodes CSAAGLAKNTQYF.